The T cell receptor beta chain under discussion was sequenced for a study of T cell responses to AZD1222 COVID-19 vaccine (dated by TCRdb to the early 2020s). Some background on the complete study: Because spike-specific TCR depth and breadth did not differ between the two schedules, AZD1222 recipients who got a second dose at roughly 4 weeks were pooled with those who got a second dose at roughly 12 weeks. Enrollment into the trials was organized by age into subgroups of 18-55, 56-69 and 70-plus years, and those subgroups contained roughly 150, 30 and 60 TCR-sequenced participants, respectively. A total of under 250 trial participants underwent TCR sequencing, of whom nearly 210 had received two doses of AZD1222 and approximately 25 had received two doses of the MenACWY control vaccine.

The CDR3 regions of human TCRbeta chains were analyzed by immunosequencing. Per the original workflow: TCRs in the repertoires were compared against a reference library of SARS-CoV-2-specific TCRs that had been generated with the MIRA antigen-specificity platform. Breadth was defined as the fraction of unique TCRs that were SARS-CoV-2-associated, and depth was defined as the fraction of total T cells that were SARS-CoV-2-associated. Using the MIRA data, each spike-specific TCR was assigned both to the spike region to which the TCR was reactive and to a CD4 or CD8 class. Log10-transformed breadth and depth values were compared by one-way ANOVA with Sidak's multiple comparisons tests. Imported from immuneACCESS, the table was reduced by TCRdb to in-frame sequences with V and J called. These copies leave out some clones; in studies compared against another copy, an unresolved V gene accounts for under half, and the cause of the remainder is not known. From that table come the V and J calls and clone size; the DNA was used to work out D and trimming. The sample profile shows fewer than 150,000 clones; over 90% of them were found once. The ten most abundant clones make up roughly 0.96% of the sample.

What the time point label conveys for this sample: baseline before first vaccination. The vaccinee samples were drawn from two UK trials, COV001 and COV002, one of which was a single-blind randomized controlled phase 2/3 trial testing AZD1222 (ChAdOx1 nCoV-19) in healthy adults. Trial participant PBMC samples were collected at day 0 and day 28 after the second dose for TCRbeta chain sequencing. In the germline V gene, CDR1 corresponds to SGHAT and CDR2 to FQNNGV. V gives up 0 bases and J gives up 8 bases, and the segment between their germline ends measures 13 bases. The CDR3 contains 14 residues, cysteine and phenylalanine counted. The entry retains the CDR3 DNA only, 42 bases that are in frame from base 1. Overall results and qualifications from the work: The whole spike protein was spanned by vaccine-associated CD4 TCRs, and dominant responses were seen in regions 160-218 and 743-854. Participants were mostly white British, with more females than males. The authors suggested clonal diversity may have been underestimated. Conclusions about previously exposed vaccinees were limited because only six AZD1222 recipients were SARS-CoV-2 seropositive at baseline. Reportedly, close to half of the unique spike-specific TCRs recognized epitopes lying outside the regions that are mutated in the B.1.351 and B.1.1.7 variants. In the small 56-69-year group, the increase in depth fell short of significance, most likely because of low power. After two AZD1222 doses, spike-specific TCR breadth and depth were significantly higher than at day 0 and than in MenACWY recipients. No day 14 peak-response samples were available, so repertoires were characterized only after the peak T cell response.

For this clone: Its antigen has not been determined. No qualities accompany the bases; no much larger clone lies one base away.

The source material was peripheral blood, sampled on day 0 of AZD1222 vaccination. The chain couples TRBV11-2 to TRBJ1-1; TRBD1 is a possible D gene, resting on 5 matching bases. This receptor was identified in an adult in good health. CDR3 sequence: CASSLDEPTVEAFF. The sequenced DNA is TGTGCCAGCAGCTTAGATGAACCGACAGTCGAAGCTTTCTTT.